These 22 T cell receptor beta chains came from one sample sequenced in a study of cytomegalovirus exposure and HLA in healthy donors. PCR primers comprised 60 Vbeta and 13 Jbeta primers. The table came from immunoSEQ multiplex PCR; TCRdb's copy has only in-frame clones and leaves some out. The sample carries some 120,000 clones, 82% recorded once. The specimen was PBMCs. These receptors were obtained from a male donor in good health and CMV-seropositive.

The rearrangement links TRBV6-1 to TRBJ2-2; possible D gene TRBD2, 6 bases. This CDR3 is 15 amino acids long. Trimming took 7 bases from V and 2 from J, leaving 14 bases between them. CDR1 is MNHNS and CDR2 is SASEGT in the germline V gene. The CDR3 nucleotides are TGTGCCAGCAATTTATTGGGACTTAACACCGGGGAGCTGTTTTTT. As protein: CASNLLGLNTGELFF.

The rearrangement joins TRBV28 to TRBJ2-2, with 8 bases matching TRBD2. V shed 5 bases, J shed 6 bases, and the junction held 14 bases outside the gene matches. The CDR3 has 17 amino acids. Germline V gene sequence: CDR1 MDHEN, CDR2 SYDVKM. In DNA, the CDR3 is TGTGCCAGCAGTCCCCCGGACGGGCGGGAGGCGGCCGGGGAGCTGTTTTTT. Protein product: CASSPPDGREAAGELFF. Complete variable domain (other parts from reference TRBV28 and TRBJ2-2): DVKVTQSSRYLVKRTGEKVFLECVQDMDHENMFWYRQDPGLGLRLIYFSYDVKMKEKGDIPEGYSVSREKKERFSLILESASTNQTSMYLCASSPPDGREAAGELFFGEGSRLTVL.

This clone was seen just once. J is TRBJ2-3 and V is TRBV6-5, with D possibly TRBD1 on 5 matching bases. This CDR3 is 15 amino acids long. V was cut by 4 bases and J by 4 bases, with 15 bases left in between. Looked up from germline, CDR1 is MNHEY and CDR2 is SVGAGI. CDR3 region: CASSSVRRQPDTQYF. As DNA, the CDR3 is TGTGCCAGCAGTTCAGTACGTCGACAGCCAGATACGCAGTATTTT.

CDR3 coding DNA: TGTGCCAGCAGTTTGGGACTAGCGGGAAACAATGAGCAGTTCTTC. It yields the protein CASSLGLAGNNEQFF. This chain connects TRBV28 to TRBJ2-1, with TRBD2 matching 13 bases. The germline V gene encodes CDR1 MDHEN and CDR2 SYDVKM. This CDR3 spans 15 amino acids. V lost 3 bases, J lost 5 bases, and 1 base stayed unmatched.

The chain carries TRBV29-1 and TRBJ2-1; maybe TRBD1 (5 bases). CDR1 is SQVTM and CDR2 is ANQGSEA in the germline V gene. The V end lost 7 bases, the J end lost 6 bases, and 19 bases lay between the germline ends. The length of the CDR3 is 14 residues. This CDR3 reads CSALFPGKGNEQFF. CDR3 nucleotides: TGCAGCGCCCTCTTCCCAGGGAAAGGCAATGAGCAGTTCTTC.

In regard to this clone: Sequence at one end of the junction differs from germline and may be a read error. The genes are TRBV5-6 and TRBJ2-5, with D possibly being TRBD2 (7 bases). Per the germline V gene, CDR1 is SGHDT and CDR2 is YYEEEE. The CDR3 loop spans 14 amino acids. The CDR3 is CASSRGGSQGTQYF. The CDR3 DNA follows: TGTGCCAGCAGCCGCGGGGGCTCCCAAGGGACCCAGTACTTC. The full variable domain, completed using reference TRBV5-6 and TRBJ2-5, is DAGVTQSPTHLIKTRGQQVTLRCSPKSGHDTVSWYQQALGQGPQFIFQYYEEEERQRGNFPDRFSGHQFPNYSSELNVNALLLGDSALYLCASSRGGSQGTQYFGPGTRLLVL.

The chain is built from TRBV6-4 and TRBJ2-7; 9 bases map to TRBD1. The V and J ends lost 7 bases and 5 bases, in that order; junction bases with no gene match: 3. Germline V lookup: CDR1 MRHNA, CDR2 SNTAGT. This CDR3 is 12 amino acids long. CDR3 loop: CASKRTGDEQYF. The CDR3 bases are TGTGCCAGCAAAAGGACAGGGGACGAGCAGTACTTC.

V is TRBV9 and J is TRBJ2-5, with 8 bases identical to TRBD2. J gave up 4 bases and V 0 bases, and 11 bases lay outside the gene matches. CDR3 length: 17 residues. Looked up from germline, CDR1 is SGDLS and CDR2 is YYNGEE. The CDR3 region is CASSVESRGGAGETQYF. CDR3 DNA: TGTGCCAGCAGCGTAGAGAGCCGGGGGGGGGCAGGAGAGACCCAGTACTTC.

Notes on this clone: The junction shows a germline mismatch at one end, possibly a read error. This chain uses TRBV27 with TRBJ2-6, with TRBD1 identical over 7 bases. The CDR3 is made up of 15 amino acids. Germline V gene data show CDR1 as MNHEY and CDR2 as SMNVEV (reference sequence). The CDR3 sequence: CAIKQGWGGANGLTF. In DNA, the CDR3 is TGTGCCATCAAACAGGGGTGGGGTGGGGCCAACGGCCTGACTTTC.

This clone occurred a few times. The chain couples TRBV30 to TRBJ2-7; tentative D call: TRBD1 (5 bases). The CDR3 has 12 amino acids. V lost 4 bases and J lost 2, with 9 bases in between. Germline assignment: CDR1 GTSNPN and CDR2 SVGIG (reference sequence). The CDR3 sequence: CAWTGLTYEQYF. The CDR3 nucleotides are TGTGCCTGGACAGGGCTGACCTACGAGCAGTACTTC.

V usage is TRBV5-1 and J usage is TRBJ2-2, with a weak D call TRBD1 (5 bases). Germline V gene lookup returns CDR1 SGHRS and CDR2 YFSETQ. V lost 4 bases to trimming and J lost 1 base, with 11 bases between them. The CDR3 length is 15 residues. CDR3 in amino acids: CASSHDSRNTGELFF. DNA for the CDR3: TGCGCCAGCAGCCATGACAGTCGGAACACCGGGGAGCTGTTTTTT.

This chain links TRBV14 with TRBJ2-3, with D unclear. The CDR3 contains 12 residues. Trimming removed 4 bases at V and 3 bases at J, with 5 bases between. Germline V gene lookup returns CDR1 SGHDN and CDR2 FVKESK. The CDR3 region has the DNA TGTGCCAGCAGCCCCTTTACAGATACGCAGTATTTT. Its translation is CASSPFTDTQYF.

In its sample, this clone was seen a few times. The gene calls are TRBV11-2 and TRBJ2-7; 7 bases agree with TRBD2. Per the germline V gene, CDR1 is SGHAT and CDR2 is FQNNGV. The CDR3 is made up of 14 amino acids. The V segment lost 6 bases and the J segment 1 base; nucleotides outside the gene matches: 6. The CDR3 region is CASRKWRGSYEQYF. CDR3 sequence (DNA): TGTGCCAGCAGGAAATGGCGGGGGTCCTACGAGCAGTACTTC.

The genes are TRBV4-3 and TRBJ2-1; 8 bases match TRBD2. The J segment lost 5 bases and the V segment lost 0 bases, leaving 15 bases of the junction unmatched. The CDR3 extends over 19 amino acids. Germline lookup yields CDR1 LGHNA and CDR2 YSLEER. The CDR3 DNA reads TGCGCCAGCAGCCAAGATAGCGGGACCTCAGGAAGGATCGACAATGAGCAGTTCTTC. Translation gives CASSQDSGTSGRIDNEQFF.

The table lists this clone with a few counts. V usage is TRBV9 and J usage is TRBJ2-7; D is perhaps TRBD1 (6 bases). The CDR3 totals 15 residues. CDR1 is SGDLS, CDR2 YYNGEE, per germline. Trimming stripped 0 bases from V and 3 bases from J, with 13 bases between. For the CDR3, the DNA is TGTGCCAGCAGCGTAGGGGATACAGGGAGCTACGAGCAGTACTTC. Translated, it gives CASSVGDTGSYEQYF.

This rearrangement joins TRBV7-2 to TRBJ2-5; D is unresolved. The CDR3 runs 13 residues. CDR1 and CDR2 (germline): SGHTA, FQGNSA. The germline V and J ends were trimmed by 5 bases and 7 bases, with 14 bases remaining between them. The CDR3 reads CASSQPTTGTQYF. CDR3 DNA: TGTGCCAGCAGCCAACCTACGACTGGGACCCAGTACTTC.

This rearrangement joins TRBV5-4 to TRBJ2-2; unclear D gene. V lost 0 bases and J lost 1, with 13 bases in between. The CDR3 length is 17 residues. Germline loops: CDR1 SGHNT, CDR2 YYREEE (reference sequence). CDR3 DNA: TGTGCCAGCAGCTTGGCCGCAGGATCTAAGAACACCGGGGAGCTGTTTTTT. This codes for CASSLAAGSKNTGELFF. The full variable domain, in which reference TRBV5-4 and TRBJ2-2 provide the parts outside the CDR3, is ETGVTQSPTHLIKTRGQQVTLRCSSQSGHNTVSWYQQALGQGPQFIFQYYREEENGRGNFPPRFSGLQFPNYSSELNVNALELDDSALYLCASSLAAGSKNTGELFFGEGSRLTVL.

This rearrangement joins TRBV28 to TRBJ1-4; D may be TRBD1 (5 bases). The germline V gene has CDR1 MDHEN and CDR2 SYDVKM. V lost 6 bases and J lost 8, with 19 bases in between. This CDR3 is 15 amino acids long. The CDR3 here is CASSPAAGKEEKLFF. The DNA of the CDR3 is TGTGCCAGCAGCCCCGCAGCAGGGAAGGAAGAAAAACTGTTTTTT.

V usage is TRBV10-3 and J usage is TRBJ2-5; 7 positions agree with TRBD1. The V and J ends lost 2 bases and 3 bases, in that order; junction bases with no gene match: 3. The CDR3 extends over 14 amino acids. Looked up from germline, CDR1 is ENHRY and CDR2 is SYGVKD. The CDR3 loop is CAISEPGTEETQYF. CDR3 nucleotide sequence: TGTGCCATCAGTGAGCCAGGGACAGAAGAGACCCAGTACTTC.

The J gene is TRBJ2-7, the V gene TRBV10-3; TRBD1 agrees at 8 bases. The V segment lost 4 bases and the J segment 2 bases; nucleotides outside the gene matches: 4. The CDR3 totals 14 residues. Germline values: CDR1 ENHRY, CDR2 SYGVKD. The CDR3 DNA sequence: TGTGCCATCAGTGCGACAGGGGACCCCTACGAGCAGTACTTC. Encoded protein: CAISATGDPYEQYF.

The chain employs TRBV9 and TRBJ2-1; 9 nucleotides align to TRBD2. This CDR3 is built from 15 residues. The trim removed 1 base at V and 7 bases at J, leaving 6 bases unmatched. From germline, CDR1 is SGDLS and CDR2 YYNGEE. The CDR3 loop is CASSVRREGGNEQFF. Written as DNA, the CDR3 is TGTGCCAGCAGCGTACGGCGGGAGGGCGGTAATGAGCAGTTCTTC.

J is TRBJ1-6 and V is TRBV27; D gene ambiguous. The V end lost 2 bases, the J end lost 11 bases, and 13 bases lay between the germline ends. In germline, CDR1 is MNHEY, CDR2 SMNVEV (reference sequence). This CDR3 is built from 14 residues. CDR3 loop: CASSLSNSRAPLHF. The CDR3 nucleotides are TGTGCCAGCAGTTTAAGCAATTCACGGGCACCCCTCCACTTT.